This T cell receptor (beta chain) was recovered during a study of CD8 T cells in ankylosing spondylitis listed by TCRdb under 2017. Context from the whole study: To find TCR variants linked to disease, the study profiled T cell receptor beta repertoires in ankylosing spondylitis patients and healthy donors. The whole study cohort included some 100 healthy donors and 25 ankylosing spondylitis patients. Peripheral blood samples were taken, and synovial fluid was additionally collected from ankylosing spondylitis patients.

Overall results and qualifications from the work: The disease-linked clones had a CD8+ phenotype and were found at relatively low frequencies in peripheral blood. The disease-linked clones were reported as significantly enriched in matched synovial fluid samples from ankylosing spondylitis patients. A TCR beta motif of about eight highly homologous amino acid variants appeared characteristic of blood from ankylosing spondylitis patients. Some motif variants were previously reported in synovial fluid and blood of reactive arthritis patients, suggesting common disease-initiation mechanisms.

V and J lose 6 bases and 3 bases, and a span of 17 bases separates them. According to the germline V gene, CDR1 reads SQVTM and CDR2 reads ANQGSEA. The CDR3 contains 14 residues, cysteine and phenylalanine counted. CDR3 DNA is the only sequence kept; it has 42 bases, read in frame from the first base. Sequenced on an Illumina HiSeq 2500. Quantitative 5'-RACE with molecular barcodes was used to prepare TCR beta libraries. On the study's bioinformatics: Disease-linked TCR variants were identified with a new computational method built on a probabilistic model of VDJ rearrangement. The raw public data were reprocessed by TCRdb itself: fastp quality trimming at Q25, MiXCR clonotype calling, in-frame beta chains only. Entries are consolidated by CDR3 protein sequence, retaining the most common genes and DNA. These V and J calls originate from TCRdb's pipeline instead of the authors' own analysis. For this sample the table gives about 250,000 distinct CDR3 sequences, of which roughly 32% were detected only once. The ten largest clones represent 4% to 5% of the sample.

There are many counts of this clonotype. The specificity of this receptor is unknown. Per-base quality was not reported, and no clone a single base away is much larger than it. The V and J segments used are TRBV29-1 and TRBJ1-2; tentative D gene TRBD1, with 6 bases matching. The source is a male donor with ankylosing spondylitis or in good health (not recorded which). The specimen was blood, either unsorted or a sorted T cell fraction (not recorded which). The DNA is as follows: TGCAGCGTGCAGATCCCGGGACACCACTATGGCTACACCTTC. This codes for CSVQIPGHHYGYTF.